The 5 T cell receptor beta chains below come from one sample, sequenced in a study of CD8 T cells in ankylosing spondylitis. MiXCR, run by TCRdb on the 5' RACE reads, gives a single entry per CDR3 protein. The sample shows approximately 200,000 distinct CDR3 sequences, more than 10% of them seen only once. Sequenced: blood, either unsorted or a sorted T cell fraction (not recorded which). These receptor sequences come from a male donor with ankylosing spondylitis or in good health (not recorded which).

This chain uses TRBV5-1 with TRBJ2-1; 9 bases align to TRBD1. The CDR3 is 14 amino acids. V shed 2 bases, J shed 9 bases, and the junction held 6 bases outside the gene matches. Germline V CDR1 and CDR2: SGHRS, YFSETQ. CDR3: CASSFAPGQGEQFF. The CDR3 coding sequence is TGCGCCAGCAGCTTTGCCCCGGGACAGGGTGAGCAGTTCTTC. The full variable domain, completed using reference TRBV5-1 and TRBJ2-1, is KAGVTQTPRYLIKTRGQQVTLSCSPISGHRSVSWYQQTPGQGLQFLFEYFSETQRNKGNFPGRFSGRQFSNSRSEMNVSTLELGDSALYLCASSFAPGQGEQFFGPGTRLTVL.

This clonotype turned up a few times. This rearrangement joins TRBV3-1 to TRBJ2-5; D is possibly TRBD2 (5 bases). This CDR3 has 17 amino acids. V was clipped by 4 bases and J by 5 bases, with 23 bases between them. Germline assignment: CDR1 LGHDT and CDR2 YNNKEL (reference sequence). This chain's CDR3 is CASSLEGSGPVSETQYF. CDR3 sequence (DNA): TGTGCCAGCAGCCTCGAGGGTAGTGGCCCCGTTTCGGAGACCCAGTACTTC.

There are a few counts of this clonotype. The genes are TRBV13 and TRBJ2-2; 7 bases agree with TRBD2. The junction had 6 bases not matched to a gene; V was cut back by 4 bases and J by 1 base. CDR1 and CDR2 from the germline V gene are PRHDT and FYEKMQ (reference sequence). The CDR3 is made up of 16 amino acids. CDR3 in amino acids: CASSSGLEKNTGELFF. The DNA of the CDR3 is TGTGCCAGCAGCTCTGGACTAGAGAAGAACACCGGGGAGCTGTTTTTT.

The chain uses TRBV2 and TRBJ1-2, with D perhaps matching TRBD1 (5 bases). The CDR3 length is 13 residues. Germline assignment: CDR1 SNHLY and CDR2 FYNNEI. Between the trimmed V and J ends, which lost 3 bases and 3 bases, there was a span of 8 bases. This CDR3 is CASSDKGYYGYTF. CDR3 bases: TGTGCCAGCAGTGATAAGGGGTACTATGGCTACACCTTC. The complete variable domain, with remaining parts taken from reference TRBV2 and TRBJ1-2, reads EPEVTQTPSHQVTQMGQEVILRCVPISNHLYFYWYRQILGQKVEFLVSFYNNEISEKSEIFDDQFSVERPDGSNFTLKIRSTKLEDSAMYFCASSDKGYYGYTFGSGTRLTVV.

The chain employs TRBV4-1 and TRBJ2-7; tentative D call: TRBD2 (6 bases). Trimming left V 3 bases short and J 2 bases short, with 11 bases between. CDR1 and CDR2 (germline): MGHRA, YSYEKL. This CDR3 is 14 amino acids long. This CDR3 reads CASSHAGSTYEQYF. In nucleotides, the CDR3 is TGCGCCAGCAGCCACGCGGGATCCACCTACGAGCAGTACTTC.